The 28 T cell receptor beta chains below all came from one sample that was sequenced in a study of neurological immune-mediated disorders. In TCRdb, the 5' RACE reads were re-called with MiXCR into one record per CDR3 protein. The data contain 45,000 to 50,000 distinct CDR3 sequences, 25% of them seen just once; the ten biggest clones take up over 20%. Sequenced sample: PBMCs. The receptors here all came from a woman aged 65 to 85 in good health.

This clonotype was seen at least ten times. The chain couples TRBV20-1 to TRBJ1-4; D gene unclear. Germline loops: CDR1 DFQATT, CDR2 SNEGSKA (reference sequence). This CDR3 has 15 residues. V lost 2 bases, J lost 3 bases, and 13 bases lay in between. The CDR3 spells CSARRADGSNEKLFF. The CDR3 coding sequence is TGCAGTGCTAGACGCGCGGACGGATCTAATGAAAAACTGTTTTTT.

Details on this clonotype: A junction boundary mismatches the germline segment, possibly from a read error. V usage is TRBV20-1 and J usage is TRBJ2-1; D may match TRBD1 or TRBD2 (5 bases each). Germline V gene lookup returns CDR1 DFQATT and CDR2 SNEGSKA (reference sequence). The CDR3 totals 14 residues. This CDR3 is CSARGARVDNEQFF. The CDR3, as DNA: TGCAGTGCCAGAGGGGCTAGGGTGGATAATGAGCAGTTCTTC.

This clonotype was counted ten times or more. The CDR3, as DNA: TGTGCCAGCAGCTTAGCGGCGACAGCCTCTGGAAACACCATATATTTT. As protein: CASSLAATASGNTIYF. The rearrangement links TRBV7-2 to TRBJ1-3; perhaps TRBD1 as D (5 bases). The germline CDR1 and CDR2 sequences are SGHTA and FQGNSA. CDR3 length: 16 amino acids. V was shortened by 0 bases and J by 0 bases, with 9 bases between the two germline ends.

This clonotype was detected many times. Mismatch with germline at one junction end may stem from a read error. In nucleotides, the CDR3 is TGTGCCAGCAGGCCCTACGACAGCCAAGAGGCCCAGTACTTC. Translating gives CASRPYDSQEAQYF. The rearrangement uses TRBV12-3 or TRBV12-4 and TRBJ2-5; tentatively, D is TRBD1 (5 bases). The length of the CDR3 is 14 residues.

V usage is TRBV10-3 and J usage is TRBJ1-2; 8 nucleotides align to TRBD1. Germline V gene data show CDR1 as ENHRY and CDR2 as SYGVKD. There are 13 residues in the CDR3. After removal of 1 base from V and 8 bases from J, the junction contained 3 bases not matched to a gene. The CDR3 here is CAISELDRAGYTF. As DNA, the CDR3 is TGTGCCATCAGTGAGTTGGACAGGGCCGGCTACACCTTC.

This rearrangement joins TRBV5-5 to TRBJ2-1, with D maybe TRBD1 (5 bases). V was cut by 3 bases and J by 4 bases, with 11 bases left in between. The CDR3 loop spans 14 amino acids. The germline V gene encodes CDR1 SGHKS and CDR2 YYEKEE (reference sequence). The CDR3 reads CASSSLTEYNEQFF. The CDR3 region has the DNA TGTGCCAGCAGCTCTTTGACAGAGTACAATGAGCAGTTCTTC.

There are many counts of this clonotype. The chain couples TRBV7-8 to TRBJ2-7; 9 bases map to TRBD2. This CDR3 comprises 17 residues. V dropped 0 bases and J dropped 5; count of bases not matched to a gene: 11. Germline loops: CDR1 SGHVS, CDR2 FQNEAQ. This CDR3 reads CASSLAMFGGRGDEQYF. The CDR3, as DNA: TGTGCCAGCAGCTTAGCGATGTTTGGCGGGAGGGGGGACGAGCAGTACTTC.

This clonotype was counted ten times or more. This rearrangement joins TRBV5-1 to TRBJ1-2; D not certain. Trimming removed 0 bases from V and 3 bases from J, with 9 bases in between. The germline gives CDR1 SGHRS, CDR2 YFSETQ. This CDR3 is 14 amino acids long. CDR3 protein: CASSLVASDYGYTF. The CDR3 DNA follows: TGCGCCAGCAGCTTGGTGGCGTCAGACTATGGCTACACCTTC.

This clonotype was seen many times. The V call is TRBV5-1, the J call TRBJ2-5; unclear D gene. This CDR3 region has 14 residues. The V end was cut by 4 bases, the J end by 2 bases, with 12 bases between. The germline V gene has CDR1 SGHRS and CDR2 YFSETQ. DNA for the CDR3: TGCGCCAGCAGCCCCGTTTGGCGGCAAGAGACCCAGTACTTC. Translated: CASSPVWRQETQYF. The full variable domain, rest sourced from reference TRBV5-1 and TRBJ2-5, is KAGVTQTPRYLIKTRGQQVTLSCSPISGHRSVSWYQQTPGQGLQFLFEYFSETQRNKGNFPGRFSGRQFSNSRSEMNVSTLELGDSALYLCASSPVWRQETQYFGPGTRLLVL.

This clonotype occurred many times. The V gene is TRBV6-6, the J gene TRBJ2-5, with unresolved D. V was cut by 6 bases and J by 5 bases, with 13 bases left in between. Germline V gene data show CDR1 as MNHNY and CDR2 as SVGAGI (reference sequence). The CDR3 extends over 13 amino acids. For the CDR3, the DNA is TGTGCCAGCAGAGAAAGTGGTGTCGAGACCCAGTACTTC. It translates to CASRESGVETQYF.

Many counts were recorded for this clonotype. In DNA, the CDR3 is TGCGCCAGCAGCCAAGAAGCAGGTCGGGGATTTAGCGGGAGGGCCTTAGATACGCAGTATTTT. Amino acid sequence: CASSQEAGRGFSGRALDTQYF. The chain has TRBV4-1 and TRBJ2-3; 11 positions agree with TRBD2. CDR3 length: 21 residues. The V gene's germline CDR1 is MGHRA and CDR2 YSYEKL. J was trimmed by 5 bases and V by 0 bases; bases with no gene match: 19.

The chain has TRBV7-2 and TRBJ1-4, with no clear D. V gave up 5 bases and J gave up 4 bases, with 14 bases separating them. The germline V gene has CDR1 SGHTA and CDR2 FQGNSA. The CDR3 is made up of 15 amino acids. DNA of the CDR3: TGTGCCAGCAGCGCCCGGCGAGGTGTTAATGAAAAACTGTTTTTT. As protein: CASSARRGVNEKLFF.

The chain joins TRBV12-3 or TRBV12-4 to TRBJ2-3; TRBD1 matches 8 bases. This CDR3 is 15 amino acids long. The ends lost 6 bases at V and 0 bases at J; junction bases unmatched: 5. The CDR3 sequence is CASSTGQGSTDTQYF. CDR3 sequence (DNA): TGTGCCAGCAGCACCGGACAGGGTAGCACAGATACGCAGTATTTT.

The chain carries TRBV12-3 or TRBV12-4 and TRBJ2-1, with 7 bases matching TRBD2. This CDR3 is built from 18 residues. Losses at the gene ends were 0 bases for V and 3 bases for J; bases not matched to a gene: 11. The CDR3 loop reads CASSLASPGGFLYNEQFF. CDR3 nucleotides: TGTGCCAGCAGTTTAGCGTCACCGGGGGGATTCCTCTACAATGAGCAGTTCTTC.

In its sample, this clonotype was seen a few times. The V gene is TRBV5-1, the J gene TRBJ1-2, with 10 bases identical to TRBD1. This CDR3 comprises 15 residues. With 2 bases clipped from V and 6 bases from J, the junction kept 7 bases outside the gene matches. Germline V gene data show CDR1 as SGHRS and CDR2 as YFSETQ. CDR3 in amino acids: CASSFRQGAYDGYTF. The CDR3 nucleotides read TGCGCCAGCAGCTTCCGACAGGGGGCTTATGATGGCTACACCTTC.

The rearrangement links TRBV28 to TRBJ1-1, with D hard to call. Germline lookup yields CDR1 MDHEN and CDR2 SYDVKM. This CDR3 contains 12 residues. V was clipped by 10 bases and J by 0 bases, with 9 bases between them. The CDR3 DNA follows: TGTGCCACTGGACCCCTGAACACTGAAGCTTTCTTT. Amino acid sequence: CATGPLNTEAFF.

This clonotype was seen at least ten times. The chain has TRBV20-1 and TRBJ2-3; D unclear. Germline loops: CDR1 DFQATT, CDR2 SNEGSKA (reference sequence). This CDR3 comprises 16 residues. Trimming pared 0 bases from V and 0 bases from J, leaving 13 bases between. CDR3: CSARDSVLTSTDTQYF. In nucleotides, the CDR3 is TGCAGTGCTAGAGATTCCGTATTGACTAGCACAGATACGCAGTATTTT.

This clonotype appeared many times. The V and J genes are TRBV7-2 and TRBJ2-3, with TRBD2 matching 9 bases. Germline loops: CDR1 SGHTA, CDR2 FQGNSA. The CDR3 has 15 residues. V shed 4 bases and J 6 bases; nucleotides not matched to a gene: 8. CDR3 residues: CASSSLAGVADTQYF. The DNA for the CDR3 is TGTGCCAGCAGCTCCTTAGCGGGAGTAGCCGATACGCAGTATTTT. Together with reference TRBV7-2 and TRBJ2-3, the CDR3 gives the full variable domain: GAGVSQSPSNKVTEKGKDVELRCDPISGHTALYWYRQSLGQGLEFLIYFQGNSAPDKSGLPSDRFSAERTGGSVSTLTIQRTQQEDSAVYLCASSSLAGVADTQYFGPGTRLTVL.

At least ten counts were recorded for this clonotype. This rearrangement joins TRBV5-5 to TRBJ2-5; possible D gene TRBD1, 6 bases. Germline V lookup: CDR1 SGHKS, CDR2 YYEKEE (reference sequence). This CDR3 contains 17 residues. The V end was cut by 1 base, the J end by 5 bases, with 21 bases between. The CDR3 DNA reads as TGTGCCAGCAGCTTGCGGAAGGGGGAAGGCGGAATGGAGACCCAGTACTTC. Its translation: CASSLRKGEGGMETQYF. Looking up the rest from reference TRBV5-5 and TRBJ2-5 gives the full variable domain: DAGVTQSPTHLIKTRGQQVTLRCSPISGHKSVSWYQQVLGQGPQFIFQYYEKEERGRGNFPDRFSARQFPNYSSELNVNALLLGDSALYLCASSLRKGEGGMETQYFGPGTRLLVL.

This clonotype came up many times. The chain joins TRBV24-1 to TRBJ2-7, with 10 bases that match TRBD2. There are 15 residues in the CDR3. Germline CDR1 reads KGHDR; CDR2 reads SFDVKD. With 2 bases clipped from V and 2 bases from J, the junction kept 2 bases outside the gene matches. CDR3 in amino acids: CATSDSSGSTYEQYF. Written as DNA, the CDR3 is TGTGCCACCAGTGATTCTAGCGGGAGTACCTACGAGCAGTACTTC.

This rearrangement joins TRBV5-1 to TRBJ2-6, with D possibly being TRBD1 (6 bases). V was clipped by 5 bases and J by 0 bases, with 15 bases between them. Germline V lookup: CDR1 SGHRS, CDR2 YFSETQ. This CDR3 region has 17 residues. The CDR3 DNA reads as TGCGCCAGCAGTTTAACAGGGCCGAGCTCTGGGGCCAACGTCCTGACTTTC. It translates to CASSLTGPSSGANVLTF.

This clonotype was recorded at least ten times. The chain links TRBV21-1 to TRBJ2-7; no DNA check was done on the table's D call, TRBD1. TRBV21-1 is recorded as a pseudogene. The length of the CDR3 is 16 residues. CDR3 loop: CASSPGGTGALLKQYF. CDR3 in DNA: TGTGCCAGCAGCCCGGGGGGGACAGGGGCCCTCCTAAAGCAGTACTTC.

This clonotype was seen only a few times. The chain carries TRBV5-5 and TRBJ2-2; the D gene is possibly TRBD2 (5 bases). Germline CDR1 SGHKS, CDR2 YYEKEE (reference sequence). The ends were cut back, 2 bases at V and 1 base at J, with 12 bases in the middle. There are 16 residues in the CDR3. CDR3 nucleotide sequence: TGTGCCAGCAGCTTAGGAGCGGCAGGGAACACCGGGGAGCTGTTTTTT. Its translation: CASSLGAAGNTGELFF.

This clonotype was seen repeatedly, ten times or more. V usage is TRBV7-2 and J usage is TRBJ2-1, with 8 positions matching TRBD1. Germline trimming cut 7 bases from V and 8 bases from J; bases unmatched to any gene: 13. This CDR3 has 15 amino acids. Per the germline V gene, CDR1 is SGHTA and CDR2 is FQGNSA. The CDR3 sequence: CASTTDRGGFHEQFF. The CDR3 coding sequence is TGTGCCAGCACCACCGACAGGGGAGGTTTCCATGAGCAGTTCTTC. Based on the CDR3 plus reference TRBV7-2 and TRBJ2-1, the full variable domain is GAGVSQSPSNKVTEKGKDVELRCDPISGHTALYWYRQSLGQGLEFLIYFQGNSAPDKSGLPSDRFSAERTGGSVSTLTIQRTQQEDSAVYLCASTTDRGGFHEQFFGPGTRLTVL.

This clonotype was counted ten times or more. The rearrangement uses TRBV7-9 and TRBJ2-1; perhaps TRBD1 as D (5 bases). The CDR3 sequence is 15 residues long. In germline, CDR1 is SEHNR, CDR2 FQNEAQ (reference sequence). Trimming cost V 2 bases and J 11 bases, with 19 bases left between them. The CDR3 DNA is TGTGCCAGCAGCTTAAGGGGCGGCGTGGGCGCTAAGCAGTTCTTC. Translated: CASSLRGGVGAKQFF.

The chain joins TRBV5-1 to TRBJ2-5, with 7 bases aligning to TRBD1. Trimming cost V 0 bases and J 5 bases; bases outside gene matches: 7. Germline V CDR1 and CDR2: SGHRS, YFSETQ. CDR3 length: 15 residues. CDR3 amino acids: CASSLGRTGVETQYF. The CDR3, as DNA: TGCGCCAGCAGCTTGGGCAGGACAGGAGTCGAGACCCAGTACTTC.

Within the sample, this clonotype is medium-sized. V and J are TRBV4-2 and TRBJ2-1; the D is unclear. The CDR3 runs 12 residues. The germline V and J ends were trimmed by 0 bases and 9 bases, with 6 bases remaining between them. Germline lookup yields CDR1 LGHNA and CDR2 YNFKEQ. In DNA form, the CDR3 reads TGTGCCAGCAGCCAAGATCGGGCTGAGCAGTTCTTC. Encoded protein: CASSQDRAEQFF.

This clonotype has a count of ten or more. This chain links TRBV7-9 with TRBJ2-1; no firm D call. The V end lost 4 bases, the J end lost 9 bases, and 13 bases lay between the germline ends. Germline V gene lookup returns CDR1 SEHNR and CDR2 FQNEAQ (reference sequence). The CDR3 is 13 residues long. CDR3 DNA sequence: TGTGCCAGCAGCTGGACGGCCGTTGGTGAGCAGTTCTTC. As protein: CASSWTAVGEQFF.